The present TCR beta chain was sequenced within a study of shared clonotypes between healthy human individuals. The method was immunoSEQ multiplex PCR; TCRdb's version includes in-frame clones alone and lacks a portion of them. The table has some 2 million clones, over 85% seen once. CD45RO-negative cells were positively selected for CCR7, leaving out terminally differentiated effector memory CD45RA+ cells. About this clone itself: Its antigen is not known.

The study, taken as a whole, reports: Rarefaction curves obtained for sorted subsets showed sequencing incomplete despite large depth. Clonotype sharing among donors was expected to depend on sequencing depth.

The CDR3 is 15 amino acids. The germline CDR1 and CDR2 sequences are MNHNS and SASEGT. V lost 6 bases and J lost 5; bases outside the gene matches: 10. Sequencing used naive CD8+ T cells sorted from blood. The sequence came from a man aged 18 to 35 in good health. V is TRBV6-1 and J is TRBJ2-1, with 7 nucleotides matching TRBD1. CDR3 DNA: TGTGCCAGCAGGGAGAGACAGGGTTGGGACAATGAGCAGTTCTTC. Translation gives CASRERQGWDNEQFF.